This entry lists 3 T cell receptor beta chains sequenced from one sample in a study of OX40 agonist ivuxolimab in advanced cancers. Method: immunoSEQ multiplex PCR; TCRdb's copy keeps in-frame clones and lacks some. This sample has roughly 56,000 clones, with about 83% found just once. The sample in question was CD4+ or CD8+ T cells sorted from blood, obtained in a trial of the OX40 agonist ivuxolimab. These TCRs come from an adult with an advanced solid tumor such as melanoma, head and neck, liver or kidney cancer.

The CDR3, as DNA: TGTGCCAGCAGCTCGAACACTGAAGCTTTCTTT. Its translation: CASSSNTEAFF. The chain recombines TRBV7-9 with TRBJ1-1, with unresolved D. The germline V and J ends were trimmed by 4 bases and 1 base, with 1 base remaining between them. The CDR3 contains 11 residues. In germline, CDR1 is SEHNR, CDR2 FQNEAQ (reference sequence). Full variable domain (rest looked up from reference TRBV7-9 and TRBJ1-1): DTGVSQNPRHKITKRGQNVTFRCDPISEHNRLYWYRQTLGQGPEFLTYFQNEAQLEKSRLLSDRFSAERPKGSFSTLEIQRTEQGDSAMYLCASSSNTEAFFGQGTRLTVV.

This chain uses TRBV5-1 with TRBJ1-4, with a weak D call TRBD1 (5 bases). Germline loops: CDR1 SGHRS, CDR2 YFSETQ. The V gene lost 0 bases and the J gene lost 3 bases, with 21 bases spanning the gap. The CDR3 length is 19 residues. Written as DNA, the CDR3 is TGCGCCAGCAGCTTGGCCGTAGGGACGGCGGGGGTGGCTAATGAAAAACTGTTTTTT. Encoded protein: CASSLAVGTAGVANEKLFF.

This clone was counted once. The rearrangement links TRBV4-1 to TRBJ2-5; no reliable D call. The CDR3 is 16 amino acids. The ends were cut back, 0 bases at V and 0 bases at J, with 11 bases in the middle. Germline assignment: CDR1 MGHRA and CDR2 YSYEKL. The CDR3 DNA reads TGCGCCAGCAGCCAAGAATTTCCCGGCTACCAAGAGACCCAGTACTTC. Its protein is CASSQEFPGYQETQYF.